Listed below are T cell receptor beta chains from one sample, sequenced in a study of cytomegalovirus exposure and HLA in healthy donors. Method: immunoSEQ multiplex PCR; TCRdb's copy keeps in-frame clones and lacks some. The sample carries 200,000 to 300,000 clones, around nine tenths recorded once. The sequenced sample was PBMCs. The receptors originated from a man between 18 and 35 years old in good health and CMV-seronegative. Both conserved end residues are part of each CDR3. Fields, in order: J gene, V gene, CDR3 protein.

TRBJ2-1	TRBV6-6	CASRGQGPYNEQFF
TRBJ2-2	TRBV19	CASSIEGGLTTGELFF
TRBJ1-1	TRBV6-5	CATNGQGRAEAFF
TRBJ1-6	TRBV20-1	CSAQGNSPLHF
TRBJ1-1	TRBV6-5	CASSYLPLGDTEAFF
TRBJ1-6	TRBV11-2	CASSSLLSPLHF
TRBJ2-4	TRBV5-1	CASSSGTVKNIQYF
TRBJ1-2	TRBV6-5	CASSYSFRYGYTF
TRBJ2-7	TRBV7-2	CASSRTDSYEQYF
TRBJ1-5	TRBV28	CASIPFRLGTGGFGNQPQHF
TRBJ2-2	TRBV7-6	CASSPKGLVYGELFF
TRBJ1-6	TRBV5-1	CASSARDSTYNSPLHF
TRBJ1-5	TRBV2	CASSVGQGDQPQHF
TRBJ1-5	TRBV12-1	CASSPLAYSSGNQPQHF
TRBJ2-7	TRBV2	CASSIRHSSYEQYF
TRBJ2-1	TRBV7-6	CASSSYRAYNEQFF
TRBJ2-7	TRBV6-1	CASSELSGGRAYEQYF
TRBJ2-1	TRBV4-2	CASSQDVASGYNEQFF
TRBJ2-2	TRBV5-1	CASSLASGGSYRELFF
TRBJ1-2	TRBV28	CALGRGSGGYTF
TRBJ2-7	TRBV7-2	CASSFEAAYEQYF
TRBJ2-7	TRBV6-1	CASSEVRATAFGGEQYF
TRBJ1-2	TRBV2	CASSPDRVGGYTF
TRBJ2-1	TRBV28	CASINLLAGGYNEQFF
TRBJ1-1	TRBV7-9	CASSGGLAMNTEAFF
TRBJ2-5	TRBV7-6	CASSGGLAATQETQYF
TRBJ2-7	TRBV27	CASSLRGGIYEQYF
TRBJ2-7	TRBV6-4	CASSPRGDSYEQYF
TRBJ2-7	TRBV28	CASSRTVDGAHEQYF
TRBJ1-2	TRBV7-2	CASSSSGGYGYTF
TRBJ2-1	TRBV5-1	CASDRGGSSYNEQFF